This T cell receptor beta chain was captured in a study of blood T cells in healthy people across ages (dated by TCRdb to the mid-2010s). Concerning the study at large: In model experiments, template switching captured roughly one uniquely barcoded TCR beta cDNA molecule for every two T cells. The study analyzed two additional independent replicas of 1 million unique cDNA reads from the same blood draw for two donors, one aged 18 to 29 and one aged 80 or older. To avoid experimental bias, donors of different ages were distributed randomly across sequencing lanes. To track age-related changes in TCR beta repertoire diversity, the study relied on deep sequencing normalized with unique cDNA molecular identifiers. Donors were grouped into four age groups: young (average approximately 15 years), middle-aged (roughly 40), aged (roughly 62) and long-lived (over 80). Broader findings and caveats from the paper: Donor CMV infection status was unknown, potentially confounding age-related changes in expanded clonotypes. Estimates of total diversity based on one million sequenced T cells were regarded as lower bounds and as underestimates. Compared with the aged group, the long-lived group had more naive CD4+ T cells, fewer expanded clones and increased TCR diversity, suggesting age selection. Observed TCR beta diversity per million T cells fell roughly linearly with age, and a significant reduction was already apparent by age around 40. A strong correlation was found between observed TCR beta diversity and the percentage of naive T cells measured by flow cytometry. Conclusive comparison of naive and antigen-experienced compartments was prevented by the profiling of bulk unsorted PBMCs.

Receptor libraries were prepared by 5' RACE. The reads were generated on an Illumina HiSeq 2500. A second about 7 to 12 cycle PCR used a sample-barcoded 5' primer and a J-beta primer mix. A template-switch 5' adaptor carrying 12 random nucleotides introduced a unique molecular identifier onto each TCR beta cDNA molecule. At least 2.5 million CDR3-containing paired-end reads were obtained from each sample. First-strand cDNA was synthesized from all RNA with the Mint cDNA synthesis kit, primed by a TRBC-specific oligonucleotide. Following uracil-DNA glycosylase treatment, a first 18-cycle PCR with universal primers M1SS and BC2_uni_R was performed on all cDNA. The original methods were these. For normalization, 1 million high-quality reads, each with a distinct molecular identifier, were randomly selected from each sample. Instead of being binned into consensus sequences, reads with shared molecular identifiers were discarded. MiTCR, run with a Q25 quality threshold and the strictest error-elimination algorithm, handled CDR3 identification, clonotype clustering and error correction. A nonparametric unseen species model with Euler transformation was used to estimate a lower bound on total TCR beta diversity. Using fastp trimming at Q25 and MiXCR clonotype assembly, TCRdb reanalyzed the public sequencing data and kept in-frame beta chains. Each entry is one CDR3 protein sequence, shown with its most common DNA and genes. TCRdb, not the original authors, processed these V and J calls. Recorded for this sample are hundreds of thousands of distinct CDR3 sequences; roughly 21% of them occurred a single time. The top ten clonotypes cover 3.6% of the sample.

Donors were 39 systemically healthy Caucasian individuals from Russia aged 6 to 90 years. Each donor gave ten milliliters of peripheral blood, drawn into EDTA-treated Vacutainer tubes. Ficoll-Paque density-gradient centrifugation was used to isolate PBMCs, with at least 6.5 million per sample. Total RNA, at least 6 micrograms per sample, was extracted from PBMCs with Trizol reagent. For every donor, flow cytometry on a PBMC aliquot measured the percentage of naive CD45RAhigh/CD27high T cells. About this clonotype: Its binding antigen is unknown. No much larger clone exists at a distance of one base, and base qualities are not known.

V is clipped by 4 bases and J by 0 bases, and the sequence between their germline boundaries is 13 bases long. The CDR3 numbers 15 residues from cysteine through phenylalanine. Only the CDR3 region is kept as DNA, spanning 45 bases read in frame from base 1. Based on the germline V gene, the CDR1 and CDR2 sequences are KGHSH and LQKENI. The chain is made from TRBV18 and TRBJ2-7; the D segment could be TRBD1, given 6 matching bases. The specimen sequenced was blood. The clonotype comes from an older man in good health. In nucleotides, the sequence is TGTGCCAGCTCACACGGACAGCCCTCCTCCTACGAGCAGTACTTC. Protein translation: CASSHGQPSSYEQYF.